The 22 T cell receptor beta chains presented below share a single source sample, sequenced in a study of shared clonotypes between healthy human individuals. Clones were sequenced by immunoSEQ multiplex PCR, and TCRdb holds only the in-frame ones, with some missing. Of approximately 1.4 million clones in the sample, around 98% were seen once. The sequenced sample consisted of naive CD4+ T cells sorted from blood. The sample's subset: CD45RA+ positively selected. All receptors come from a man under 40 in good health.

The gene calls are TRBV19 and TRBJ1-2; no reliable D call. The germline V and J ends were trimmed by 6 bases and 8 bases, with 10 bases remaining between them. This CDR3 has 11 amino acids. Germline lookup yields CDR1 LNHDA and CDR2 SQIVND (reference sequence). CDR3 sequence: CASRREGGYTF. The CDR3 DNA sequence: TGTGCCAGTAGGAGGGAAGGGGGCTACACCTTC. Full variable domain (outside the CDR3, taken from reference TRBV19 and TRBJ1-2): DGGITQSPKYLFRKEGQNVTLSCEQNLNHDAMYWYRQDPGQGLRLIYYSQIVNDFQKGDIAEGYSVSREKKESFPLTVTSAQKNPTAFYLCASRREGGYTFGSGTRLTVV.

The gene calls are TRBV28 and TRBJ1-1, with D perhaps matching TRBD1 (6 bases). V was trimmed by 6 bases and J by 6 bases, leaving 14 bases between them. Germline V gene lookup returns CDR1 MDHEN and CDR2 SYDVKM. The CDR3 is 13 amino acids. Here the CDR3 reads CASSRNTGSEAFF. CDR3 nucleotides: TGTGCCAGCAGCCGGAACACAGGGTCTGAAGCTTTCTTT.

As concerns this clone: The sample holds other DNA sequences that translate to the same CDR3. The chain combines TRBV5-1 with TRBJ2-7; weak D call: TRBD1 (6 bases). Looked up from germline, CDR1 is SGHRS and CDR2 is YFSETQ. The CDR3 has 14 amino acids. The V end was cut by 5 bases, the J end by 2 bases, with 14 bases between. This CDR3 reads CASSSTGAAYEQYF. CDR3 DNA: TGCGCCAGCAGTTCGACAGGTGCGGCCTACGAGCAGTACTTC.

Worth noting for this clone: Other DNA sequences of this sample code for an identical CDR3. The chain is built from TRBV5-4 and TRBJ2-5, with D hard to call. V lost 1 base and J lost 2, with 6 bases in between. Germline V gene lookup returns CDR1 SGHNT and CDR2 YYREEE (reference sequence). CDR3 length: 13 residues. This CDR3 reads CASSLSNQETQYF. The CDR3 coding sequence is TGTGCCAGCAGCTTGTCCAATCAAGAGACCCAGTACTTC.

The chain has TRBV5-1 and TRBJ2-4; 7 positions agree with TRBD1. With V trimmed by 4 bases and J by 2 bases, 3 bases remained unmatched. The germline V gene has CDR1 SGHRS and CDR2 YFSETQ. The CDR3 sequence is 14 residues long. CDR3 bases: TGCGCCAGCAGCCAGGACAGGCCCAAAAACATTCAGTACTTC. Residues: CASSQDRPKNIQYF.

To note about this clone: Other nucleotide sequences from this sample produce the same CDR3. This chain links TRBV6-5 with TRBJ2-7, with 12 bases fitting TRBD2. CDR1 and CDR2 from the germline V gene are MNHEY and SVGAGI. V dropped 6 bases and J dropped 4; count of bases not matched to a gene: 1. The CDR3 totals 13 residues. The CDR3 region has the DNA TGTGCCAGCAGGACTAGCGGGAGTTACGAGCAGTACTTC. Translation gives CASRTSGSYEQYF.

This chain connects TRBV2 to TRBJ2-3, with 12 bases identical to TRBD2. CDR1 and CDR2 from the germline V gene are SNHLY and FYNNEI. With 9 bases clipped from V and 1 base from J, the junction kept 14 bases outside the gene matches. This CDR3 is 18 amino acids long. The CDR3 region is CARGSGRGLAGGTDTQYF. CDR3 bases: TGTGCCAGAGGAAGCGGTAGGGGACTAGCGGGCGGCACAGATACGCAGTATTTT.

The chain has TRBV5-1 and TRBJ2-5; tentatively, D is TRBD1 or TRBD2 (5 bases each). V lost 3 bases and J lost 1, with 7 bases in between. Germline V gene data show CDR1 as SGHRS and CDR2 as YFSETQ. The CDR3 spans 13 residues. The DNA for the CDR3 is TGCGCCAGCAGCTGGGGGACCCAAGAGACCCAGTACTTC. Protein sequence: CASSWGTQETQYF.

This sequence joins TRBV7-6 and TRBJ2-5, with 13 bases that match TRBD2. Per the germline V gene, CDR1 is SGHVS and CDR2 is FNYEAQ. The trim removed 6 bases at V and 5 bases at J, leaving 24 bases unmatched. The CDR3 is 21 amino acids. The CDR3 region has the DNA TGTGCCAGCAGTCTGCTCGTTTTTTCGGGACTAGCGGGATCAGGGTCTGAGACCCAGTACTTC. The encoded protein is CASSLLVFSGLAGSGSETQYF.

This chain links TRBV19 with TRBJ1-2; TRBD1 might be the D (6 bases). V was pared by 2 bases and J by 0 bases, with 10 bases between. The CDR3 totals 15 residues. Germline V CDR1 and CDR2: LNHDA, SQIVND (reference sequence). The CDR3 loop is CASSIRDTSNYGYTF. CDR3 bases: TGTGCCAGTAGTATACGGGACACCTCTAACTATGGCTACACCTTC.

V gene TRBV29-1 combines with J gene TRBJ2-7, with 7 bases aligning to TRBD1. Germline V gene sequence: CDR1 SQVTM, CDR2 ANQGSEA. Trimming cost V 5 bases and J 2 bases; bases outside gene matches: 6. CDR3 length: 13 amino acids. CDR3 DNA sequence: TGCAGCGTTACGACAGGGTTGGCCTACGAGCAGTACTTC. This codes for CSVTTGLAYEQYF.

The chain links TRBV11-2 to TRBJ2-5; 7 bases are a match to TRBD2. The germline CDR1 and CDR2 sequences are SGHAT and FQNNGV. Trimming removed 6 bases from V and 5 bases from J; junction bases left unmatched: 12. This CDR3 contains 15 residues. CDR3 in DNA: TGTGCCAGCAGACCACTAGCGAAAGGGGCGGAGACCCAGTACTTC. As protein: CASRPLAKGAETQYF. The full variable domain, completed using reference TRBV11-2 and TRBJ2-5, is EAGVAQSPRYKIIEKRQSVAFWCNPISGHATLYWYQQILGQGPKLLIQFQNNGVVDDSQLPKDRFSAERLKGVDSTLKIQPAKLEDSAVYLCASRPLAKGAETQYFGPGTRLLVL.

Only one count was recorded for this clone. The chain recombines TRBV25-1 with TRBJ2-1; D perhaps matches TRBD2 (6 bases). This CDR3 comprises 16 residues. The V gene's germline CDR1 is MGHDK and CDR2 SYGVNS. The V and J ends lost 6 bases and 0 bases respectively, with 15 bases between them. The CDR3 loop reads CASRNSGPSSYNEQFF. DNA of the CDR3: TGTGCCAGCAGGAACAGCGGGCCGAGCTCCTACAATGAGCAGTTCTTC.

The genes are TRBV19 and TRBJ2-7; D is undetermined. V lost 1 base, J lost 6 bases, and 10 bases lay in between. The CDR3 spans 13 residues. Germline V lookup: CDR1 LNHDA, CDR2 SQIVND (reference sequence). CDR3 region: CASSIGGIFEQYF. The CDR3 DNA reads as TGTGCCAGTAGTATAGGAGGTATTTTCGAGCAGTACTTC.

This chain joins TRBV4-1 and TRBJ2-3; D gene uncertain. Trimming removed 3 bases at V and 8 bases at J, with 12 bases between. The CDR3 extends over 13 amino acids. Germline assignment: CDR1 MGHRA and CDR2 YSYEKL. The chain's CDR3 is CASSHVTILTQYF. Written as DNA, the CDR3 is TGCGCCAGCAGCCACGTAACCATTCTTACGCAGTATTTT.

This rearrangement joins TRBV5-4 to TRBJ1-3; 7 bases fit TRBD1. Trimming cost V 4 bases and J 2 bases; bases outside gene matches: 3. The CDR3 totals 14 residues. Looked up from germline, CDR1 is SGHNT and CDR2 is YYREEE (reference sequence). CDR3 sequence: CASSGRGPGNTIYF. The CDR3 nucleotides are TGTGCCAGCAGCGGGAGGGGGCCTGGAAACACCATATATTTT.

The chain uses TRBV5-1 and TRBJ2-1; the D gene is possibly TRBD2 (5 bases). Trimming removed 1 base at V and 7 bases at J, with 9 bases between. The CDR3 is 13 amino acids. The germline V gene encodes CDR1 SGHRS and CDR2 YFSETQ. Here the CDR3 DNA reads TGCGCCAGCAGCTTGTTCGGGATAAATGAGCAGTTCTTC. This encodes CASSLFGINEQFF.

This clone was detected only once. The gene calls are TRBV19 and TRBJ2-1; 9 bases are shared with TRBD1. Looked up from germline, CDR1 is LNHDA and CDR2 is SQIVND (reference sequence). With 10 bases clipped from V and 8 bases from J, the junction kept 15 bases outside the gene matches. This CDR3 spans 15 amino acids. CDR3 sequence (DNA): TGTGCCACCAAAAGCCTTAACAGGGGGCAGGATGAGCAGTTCTTC. This sequence encodes CATKSLNRGQDEQFF.

CDR3 loop: CASSLTRQRTTDTQYF. CDR3 DNA: TGTGCCAGCAGCCTGACCAGACAGCGCACTACAGATACGCAGTATTTT. The chain carries TRBV14 and TRBJ2-3; tentatively, D is TRBD1 (5 bases). Trimming stripped 4 bases from V and 3 bases from J, with 17 bases between. The germline V gene encodes CDR1 SGHDN and CDR2 FVKESK. This CDR3 spans 16 amino acids.

This clone was detected once. The genes are TRBV28 and TRBJ2-7, with 9 positions matching TRBD1. The CDR3 has 20 amino acids. After removal of 6 bases from V and 0 bases from J, the junction contained 21 bases not matched to a gene. Germline V gene data show CDR1 as MDHEN and CDR2 as SYDVKM. The chain's CDR3 is CASRLHAGQGARRGSYEQYF. The CDR3 nucleotides read TGTGCCAGCAGACTCCATGCGGGACAGGGAGCCCGCCGGGGCTCCTACGAGCAGTACTTC.

V is TRBV19 and J is TRBJ2-3; tentative D call: TRBD2 (5 bases). Germline V gene lookup returns CDR1 LNHDA and CDR2 SQIVND (reference sequence). The CDR3 runs 14 residues. V was shortened by 6 bases and J by 0 bases, with 10 bases between the two germline ends. This CDR3 is CASSLGISTDTQYF. The CDR3 DNA is TGTGCCAGTAGCCTCGGGATCAGCACAGATACGCAGTATTTT.

This chain uses TRBV5-1 with TRBJ2-7; D is perhaps TRBD1 (6 bases). Trimming left V 3 bases short and J 6 bases short, with 16 bases between. Germline loops: CDR1 SGHRS, CDR2 YFSETQ. The CDR3 loop spans 14 amino acids. The CDR3 spells CASSSPTGLGEQYF. For the CDR3, the DNA is TGCGCCAGCAGCTCCCCTACAGGGCTAGGCGAGCAGTACTTC.